The TCR beta chain described here comes from a study of blood T cell repertoires in COVID-19 (TCRdb year 2020). Broadly, across the study: The collaborator samples originated in the United States, Italy and Spain and spanned the acute and convalescent phases of COVID-19. The repertoires were released in a freely available public database meant as a resource for research on the immune response to SARS-CoV-2. Deeply sampled blood TCRbeta repertoires from subjects exposed to, actively infected with, or recovered from COVID-19 were included in the dataset. The prospective study material was composed of cDNA or gDNA derived from T cells, B-cell-depleted T cells, or PBMCs. Where HLA class I and class II types were available, the types were taken from metadata supplied by the sample provider, not from assay-based typing. The samples were drawn from two sources: the first 160 participants of the ongoing ImmuneRACE study, and 1,000 to 1,500 subjects contributed by 6 global collaborators. A de-identified subject ID, COVID-19 status, age in years and sex were almost always included in the sample metadata. What the study reported, not specific to this receptor: How much clinical and demographic metadata was included differed by source and by participant, and the metadata was provided uncurated.

TCRbeta CDR3 regions were amplified from genomic DNA using the immunoSEQ Assay, a bias-controlled multiplex PCR. Regarding the original processing steps: The number of nucleated cells in each sample was estimated from the amplification of reference gene primers within the assay. To quantify the absolute abundance of each unique TCRbeta CDR3 rearrangement, sequence reads were collapsed and filtered. Productive Simpson clonality was computed per sample as the square root of Simpson's diversity index over productive rearrangements. TCRdb limited this immuneACCESS table to in-frame rearrangements with V and J called. A share of clones is missing; checked studies link under half to unresolved V genes, and the rest is unexplained. V, J and clone size were drawn from that table, and D and trimming were deduced from the DNA. The sample profile shows roughly 180,000 clones; approximately 85% of them were found once. Around 8% of the sample comes from the top ten.

Here V drops 7 bases and J drops 5 bases, and the junction holds 9 bases not matched to any gene. The CDR3 spans 15 residues, from the cysteine through the phenylalanine. The kept DNA is CDR3 alone, 45 bases in frame from the first base. Per the germline V gene, KGHDR is the CDR1 and SFDVKD is the CDR2. Concerning this clone: Its antigen specificity is not known. No much larger clonotype is one base removed from it; base qualities were not supplied.

Collaborating institutions collected whole blood in K2EDTA tubes following their own protocols. For TCRbeta analysis, collaborator samples were shipped as frozen whole blood, as isolated PBMCs, or as DNA extracted from either sample type. The sample comprised peripheral blood. Recombination joined TRBV24-1 with TRBJ2-1; TRBD2 lines up with 8 middle nucleotides. The receptor was derived from a woman in her fifties or sixties with acute or convalescent COVID-19. The CDR3 protein: CATRPGTRHNNEQFF. The DNA is TGTGCCACCAGACCTGGGACTAGGCATAACAATGAGCAGTTCTTC.